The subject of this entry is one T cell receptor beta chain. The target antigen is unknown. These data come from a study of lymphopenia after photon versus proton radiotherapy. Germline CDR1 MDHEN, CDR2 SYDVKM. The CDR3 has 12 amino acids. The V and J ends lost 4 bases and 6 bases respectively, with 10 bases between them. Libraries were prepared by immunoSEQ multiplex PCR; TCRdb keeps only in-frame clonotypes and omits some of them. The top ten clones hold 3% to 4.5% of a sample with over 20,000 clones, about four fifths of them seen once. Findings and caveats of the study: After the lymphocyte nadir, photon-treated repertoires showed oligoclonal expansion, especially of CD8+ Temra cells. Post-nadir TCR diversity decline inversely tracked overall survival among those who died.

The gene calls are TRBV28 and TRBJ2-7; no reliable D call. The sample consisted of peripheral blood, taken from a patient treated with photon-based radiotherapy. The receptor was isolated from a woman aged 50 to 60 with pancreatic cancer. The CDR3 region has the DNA TGTGCCAGCAGTTACTACTCCCTCGAGCAGTACTTC. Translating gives CASSYYSLEQYF.